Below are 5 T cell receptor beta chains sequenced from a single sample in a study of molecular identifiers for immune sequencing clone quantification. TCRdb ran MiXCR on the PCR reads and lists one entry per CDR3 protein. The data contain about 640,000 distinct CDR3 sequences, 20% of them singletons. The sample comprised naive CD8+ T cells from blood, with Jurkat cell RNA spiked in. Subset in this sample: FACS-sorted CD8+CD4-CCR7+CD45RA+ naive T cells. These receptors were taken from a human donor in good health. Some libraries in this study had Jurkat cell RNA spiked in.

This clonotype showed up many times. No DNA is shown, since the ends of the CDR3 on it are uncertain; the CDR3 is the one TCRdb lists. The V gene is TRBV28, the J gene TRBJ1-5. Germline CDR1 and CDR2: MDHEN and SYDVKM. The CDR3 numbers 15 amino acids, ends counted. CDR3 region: CASMFFGGLDQPQHF.

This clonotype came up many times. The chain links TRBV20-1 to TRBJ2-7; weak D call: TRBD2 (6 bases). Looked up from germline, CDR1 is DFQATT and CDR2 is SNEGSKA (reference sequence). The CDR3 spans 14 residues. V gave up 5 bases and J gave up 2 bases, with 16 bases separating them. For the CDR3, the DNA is TGCAGTGCTCGACTATCTAGCGATCCCTACGAGCAGTACTTC. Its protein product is CSARLSSDPYEQYF.

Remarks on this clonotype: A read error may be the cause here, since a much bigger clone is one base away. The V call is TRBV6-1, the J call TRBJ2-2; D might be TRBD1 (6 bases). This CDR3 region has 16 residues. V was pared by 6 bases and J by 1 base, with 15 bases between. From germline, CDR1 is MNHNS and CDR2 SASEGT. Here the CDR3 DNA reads TGTGCCAGCAGGAGACCCGAGACAGGGAACACCGGGGAGCTGTTTTTT. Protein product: CASRRPETGNTGELFF.

The CDR3, as DNA: TGCGCCAGCAGCCGAGGCGTTAGCTCCTACGAGCAGTACTTC. As protein: CASSRGVSSYEQYF. V usage is TRBV4-3 and J usage is TRBJ2-7; D remains unclear. CDR1 LGHNA and CDR2 YSLEER come from the germline V gene. V was pared by 4 bases and J by 0 bases, with 10 bases between. The CDR3 consists of 14 residues.

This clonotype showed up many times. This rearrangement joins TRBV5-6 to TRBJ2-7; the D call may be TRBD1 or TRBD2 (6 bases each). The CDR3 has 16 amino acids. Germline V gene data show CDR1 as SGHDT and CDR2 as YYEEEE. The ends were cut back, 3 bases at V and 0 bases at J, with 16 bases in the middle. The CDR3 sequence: CASSSGEGDPSYEQYF. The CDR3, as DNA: TGTGCCAGCAGCTCGGGAGAGGGGGACCCCTCCTACGAGCAGTACTTC.